A selection of T cell receptor beta chains follows, all from one sample in a study of blood T cells in healthy people across ages. Each CDR3 protein gets one entry after TCRdb re-called the 5' RACE reads with MiXCR. The data contain hundreds of thousands of distinct CDR3 sequences, about 28% of them singletons. Material: blood. The receptors come from an elderly woman in good health. Each CDR3 is given with its conserved first and last residue. Each record gives: clone size, D gene, V gene, J gene, CDR3 protein, CDR3 DNA. A D gene is named only where the DNA matches it firmly. Size tells how often a clone was seen (once, few, many) or the class of an expanded clone, and some rows leave it out.

clone size: many; D gene: .; V gene: TRBV11-2; J gene: TRBJ2-5; CDR3 protein: CASSRLRAWGETQYF; CDR3 DNA: TGTGCCAGCAGCCGCCTTCGGGCCTGGGGGGAGACCCAGTACTTC
clone size: .; D gene: .; V gene: TRBV10-3; J gene: TRBJ2-7; CDR3 protein: CAIRTGSYEQYF; CDR3 DNA: TGTGCCATCCGGACGGGCTCCTACGAGCAGTACTTC
clone size: .; D gene: .; V gene: TRBV4-1; J gene: TRBJ1-2; CDR3 protein: CASSQDRGDTSRNMLGYTF; CDR3 DNA: TGCGCCAGCAGCCAAGATCGGGGGGACACATCCCGCAACATGTTGGGCTACACCTTC
clone size: .; D gene: TRBD1; V gene: TRBV20-1; J gene: TRBJ1-4; CDR3 protein: CSAWDRSGEKLFF; CDR3 DNA: TGCAGTGCTTGGGACAGGAGCGGTGAAAAACTGTTTTTT
clone size: many; D gene: TRBD1; V gene: TRBV6-5; J gene: TRBJ2-5; CDR3 protein: CASSTLTGGGETQYF; CDR3 DNA: TGTGCCAGCAGTACCTTGACAGGGGGCGGAGAGACCCAGTACTTC
clone size: many; D gene: TRBD1; V gene: TRBV5-4; J gene: TRBJ1-2; CDR3 protein: CASSLDRVGYGYTF; CDR3 DNA: TGTGCCAGCAGTTTGGACAGGGTTGGCTATGGCTACACCTTC
clone size: .; D gene: TRBD2; V gene: TRBV7-2; J gene: TRBJ2-1; CDR3 protein: CASGPRLAFNEQFF; CDR3 DNA: TGTGCCAGCGGCCCTCGACTAGCTTTCAATGAGCAGTTCTTC
clone size: many; D gene: .; V gene: TRBV20-1; J gene: TRBJ1-5; CDR3 protein: CSARDGSWGLGQPQHF; CDR3 DNA: TGCAGTGCTAGAGATGGGTCTTGGGGGTTAGGGCAGCCCCAGCATTTT
clone size: many; D gene: .; V gene: TRBV10-3; J gene: TRBJ2-5; CDR3 protein: CAIGRGRETQYF; CDR3 DNA: TGTGCCATCGGGCGGGGTCGGGAGACCCAGTACTTC
clone size: once; D gene: TRBD2; V gene: TRBV12-3/TRBV12-4; J gene: TRBJ2-7; CDR3 protein: CASSSTGGQTEQYF; CDR3 DNA: TGTGCCAGCAGTTCCACGGGGGGTCAAACCGAGCAGTACTTC
clone size: .; D gene: .; V gene: TRBV20-1; J gene: TRBJ2-7; CDR3 protein: CSARNRGGYEQYF; CDR3 DNA: TGCAGTGCTAGGAACAGGGGAGGCTACGAGCAGTACTTC
clone size: .; D gene: .; V gene: TRBV20-1; J gene: TRBJ1-2; CDR3 protein: CSARDVSGNNVRWGYTF; CDR3 DNA: TGCAGTGCTAGAGATGTTTCCGGAAACAACGTCCGCTGGGGCTACACCTTC
clone size: .; D gene: .; V gene: TRBV30; J gene: TRBJ2-3; CDR3 protein: CAWSVTTDTRYF; CDR3 DNA: TGTGCCTGGAGTGTGACCACAGATACGCGGTATTTT
clone size: few; D gene: .; V gene: TRBV7-2; J gene: TRBJ1-2; CDR3 protein: CASSLGGGCYGYTF; CDR3 DNA: TGTGCCAGCAGCTTAGGGGGTGGATGTTATGGCTACACCTTC
clone size: .; D gene: .; V gene: TRBV7-2; J gene: TRBJ1-6; CDR3 protein: CASSLDSSPNSPLHF; CDR3 DNA: TGTGCCAGCAGCTTGGACAGCTCACCTAATTCACCCCTCCACTTT
clone size: .; D gene: TRBD2; V gene: TRBV20-1; J gene: TRBJ2-2; CDR3 protein: CSARGRGANTGELFF; CDR3 DNA: TGCAGTGCTAGGGGGAGGGGAGCGAACACCGGGGAGCTGTTTTTT
clone size: few; D gene: .; V gene: TRBV5-1; J gene: TRBJ2-5; CDR3 protein: CASSGGLGVQETQYF; CDR3 DNA: TGCGCCAGCAGCGGGGGATTAGGGGTCCAGGAGACCCAGTACTTC
clone size: .; D gene: .; V gene: TRBV5-1; J gene: TRBJ1-1; CDR3 protein: CASSLIKNTEAFF; CDR3 DNA: TGCGCCAGCAGCTTGATAAAGAACACTGAAGCTTTCTTT
clone size: .; D gene: .; V gene: TRBV15; J gene: TRBJ2-2; CDR3 protein: CATSRDKTTGELFF; CDR3 DNA: TGTGCCACCAGCAGAGATAAGACGACCGGGGAGCTGTTTTTT
clone size: many; D gene: TRBD2; V gene: TRBV12-3/TRBV12-4; J gene: TRBJ2-3; CDR3 protein: CASRIWGGSTDTQYF; CDR3 DNA: TGTGCCAGCAGAATTTGGGGGGGGAGCACAGATACGCAGTATTTT
clone size: many; D gene: .; V gene: TRBV3-1; J gene: TRBJ2-1; CDR3 protein: CASSQEVWAEQFF; CDR3 DNA: TGTGCCAGCAGCCAAGAAGTTTGGGCTGAGCAGTTCTTC
clone size: many; D gene: TRBD1; V gene: TRBV3-1; J gene: TRBJ2-1; CDR3 protein: CASSPVGRGTYNEQFF; CDR3 DNA: TGTGCCAGCAGCCCAGTGGGCAGGGGGACCTACAATGAGCAGTTCTTC
clone size: .; D gene: .; V gene: TRBV7-8; J gene: TRBJ2-3; CDR3 protein: CASSSGIKDTQYF; CDR3 DNA: TGTGCCAGCAGCTCCGGCATTAAAGATACGCAGTATTTT
clone size: many; D gene: .; V gene: TRBV2; J gene: TRBJ2-7; CDR3 protein: CASSLFVGVAYEQYF; CDR3 DNA: TGTGCCAGCAGTCTGTTTGTCGGGGTGGCCTACGAGCAGTACTTC
clone size: .; D gene: .; V gene: TRBV20-1; J gene: TRBJ2-5; CDR3 protein: CSATVGETQYF; CDR3 DNA: TGCAGTGCTACTGTTGGGGAGACCCAGTACTTC
clone size: once; D gene: .; V gene: TRBV6-2/TRBV6-3; J gene: TRBJ2-4; CDR3 protein: CASSLHRVNIQYF; CDR3 DNA: TGTGCCAGCAGTTTGCACAGGGTAAACATTCAGTACTTC
clone size: .; D gene: .; V gene: TRBV20-1; J gene: TRBJ2-7; CDR3 protein: CSARATDVHEQYF; CDR3 DNA: TGCAGTGCCCGCGCGACAGACGTCCACGAGCAGTACTTC
clone size: many; D gene: .; V gene: TRBV12-3/TRBV12-4; J gene: TRBJ1-1; CDR3 protein: CASIMGFAEAFF; CDR3 DNA: TGTGCCAGCATAATGGGGTTCGCTGAAGCTTTCTTT
clone size: many; D gene: .; V gene: TRBV6-6; J gene: TRBJ1-1; CDR3 protein: CASSRDSYTEAFF; CDR3 DNA: TGTGCCAGCAGTAGGGACTCCTACACTGAAGCTTTCTTT
clone size: many; D gene: .; V gene: TRBV6-1; J gene: TRBJ2-5; CDR3 protein: CASSPRPDRRGQETQYF; CDR3 DNA: TGTGCCAGCAGTCCTAGGCCGGACAGGAGGGGTCAAGAGACCCAGTACTTC
clone size: .; D gene: .; V gene: TRBV11-2; J gene: TRBJ2-1; CDR3 protein: CASSLAGRGETQFF; CDR3 DNA: TGTGCCAGCAGCTTAGCGGGAAGAGGAGAGACCCAGTTCTTC
clone size: .; D gene: .; V gene: TRBV5-6; J gene: TRBJ1-4; CDR3 protein: CASSRMLGGGNEKLFF; CDR3 DNA: TGTGCCAGCAGTCGGATGTTGGGGGGAGGTAATGAAAAACTGTTTTTT
clone size: many; D gene: .; V gene: TRBV6-2/TRBV6-3; J gene: TRBJ2-5; CDR3 protein: CASSYSSETQYF; CDR3 DNA: TGTGCCAGCAGTTACTCTTCAGAGACCCAGTACTTC
clone size: .; D gene: .; V gene: TRBV5-1; J gene: TRBJ1-1; CDR3 protein: CASSTGRGCSEAFF; CDR3 DNA: TGCGCCAGCAGCACGGGACGGGGGTGTTCTGAAGCTTTCTTT
clone size: many; D gene: .; V gene: TRBV20-1; J gene: TRBJ2-5; CDR3 protein: CSAYRADSQGTQYF; CDR3 DNA: TGCAGTGCTTACCGTGCTGATTCCCAAGGTACCCAGTACTTC
clone size: many; D gene: .; V gene: TRBV7-2; J gene: TRBJ1-1; CDR3 protein: CASSLRPETNTEAFF; CDR3 DNA: TGTGCCAGCAGCTTAAGACCAGAGACGAACACTGAAGCTTTCTTT
clone size: .; D gene: .; V gene: TRBV20-1; J gene: TRBJ1-5; CDR3 protein: CSARAGRASNQPQHF; CDR3 DNA: TGCAGTGCTAGAGCCGGCAGGGCATCCAATCAGCCCCAGCATTTT
clone size: many; D gene: .; V gene: TRBV7-9; J gene: TRBJ1-2; CDR3 protein: CASSPAGQANYGYTF; CDR3 DNA: TGTGCCAGCAGCCCCGCGGGGCAGGCCAACTATGGCTACACCTTC
clone size: .; D gene: .; V gene: TRBV27; J gene: TRBJ2-5; CDR3 protein: CASSTNAQETQYF; CDR3 DNA: TGTGCCAGCAGCACCAACGCCCAAGAGACCCAGTACTTC
clone size: .; D gene: .; V gene: TRBV20-1; J gene: TRBJ2-7; CDR3 protein: CSASGTPGTYEQYF; CDR3 DNA: TGCAGTGCTAGCGGGACCCCGGGGACCTACGAGCAGTACTTC
clone size: .; D gene: .; V gene: TRBV7-2; J gene: TRBJ2-5; CDR3 protein: CTSSLDGSGVKRYF; CDR3 DNA: TGTACCAGCAGCTTAGACGGGTCGGGGGTAAAGCGGTACTTC
clone size: many; D gene: .; V gene: TRBV4-2; J gene: TRBJ2-5; CDR3 protein: CASSQGVRLRDGSETQYF; CDR3 DNA: TGTGCCAGCAGCCAAGGTGTTAGGCTTAGGGATGGGAGTGAGACCCAGTACTTC
clone size: few; D gene: TRBD1; V gene: TRBV20-1; J gene: TRBJ1-4; CDR3 protein: CSAAPGQSNEKLFF; CDR3 DNA: TGCAGTGCTGCCCCGGGACAGAGTAATGAAAAACTGTTTTTT
clone size: many; D gene: TRBD2; V gene: TRBV4-3; J gene: TRBJ2-6; CDR3 protein: CASSQAGGPGANVLTF; CDR3 DNA: TGCGCCAGCAGCCAAGCGGGGGGGCCTGGGGCCAACGTCCTGACTTTC
clone size: many; D gene: TRBD1; V gene: TRBV3-1; J gene: TRBJ2-7; CDR3 protein: CASKPTGGSYEQYF; CDR3 DNA: TGTGCCAGCAAACCGACAGGGGGGTCCTACGAGCAGTACTTC
clone size: many; D gene: .; V gene: TRBV5-1; J gene: TRBJ2-1; CDR3 protein: CASSPDPDREQFF; CDR3 DNA: TGCGCCAGCAGCCCCGATCCCGACAGGGAGCAGTTCTTC
clone size: .; D gene: TRBD1; V gene: TRBV7-2; J gene: TRBJ1-5; CDR3 protein: CASGGQYNQPQHF; CDR3 DNA: TGTGCCAGCGGGGGACAGTACAATCAGCCCCAGCATTTT
clone size: .; D gene: TRBD1; V gene: TRBV19; J gene: TRBJ2-1; CDR3 protein: CASSISDRGRVNEQFF; CDR3 DNA: TGTGCCAGTAGTATTTCGGACAGGGGGCGCGTGAATGAGCAGTTCTTC
clone size: many; D gene: .; V gene: TRBV15; J gene: TRBJ1-5; CDR3 protein: CATSQGYRNQPQHF; CDR3 DNA: TGTGCCACCAGCCAGGGATATCGCAATCAGCCCCAGCATTTT
clone size: .; D gene: .; V gene: TRBV3-1; J gene: TRBJ2-5; CDR3 protein: CASSQAVVRETQYF; CDR3 DNA: TGTGCCAGCAGCCAAGCCGTGGTGCGGGAGACCCAGTACTTC